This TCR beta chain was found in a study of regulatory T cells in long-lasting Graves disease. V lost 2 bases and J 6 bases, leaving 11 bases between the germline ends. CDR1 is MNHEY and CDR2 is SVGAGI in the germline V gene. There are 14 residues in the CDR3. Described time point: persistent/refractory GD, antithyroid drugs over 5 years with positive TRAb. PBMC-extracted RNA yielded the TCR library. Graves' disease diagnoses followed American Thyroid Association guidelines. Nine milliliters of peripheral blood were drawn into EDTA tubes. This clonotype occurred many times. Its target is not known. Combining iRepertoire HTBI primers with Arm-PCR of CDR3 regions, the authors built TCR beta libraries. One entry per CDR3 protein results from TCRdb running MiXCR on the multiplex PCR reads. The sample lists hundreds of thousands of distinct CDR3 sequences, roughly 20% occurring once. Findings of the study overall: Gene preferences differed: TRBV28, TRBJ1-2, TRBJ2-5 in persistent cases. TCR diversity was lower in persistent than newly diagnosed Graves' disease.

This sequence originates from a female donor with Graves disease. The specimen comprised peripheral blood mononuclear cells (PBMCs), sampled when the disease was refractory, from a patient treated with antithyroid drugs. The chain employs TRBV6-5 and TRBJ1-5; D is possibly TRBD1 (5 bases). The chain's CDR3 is CASSYRGEGQPQHF. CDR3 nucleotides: TGTGCCAGCAGTTACCGGGGGGAGGGTCAGCCCCAGCATTTT.